The 13 T cell receptor beta chains listed next were all sequenced from one sample in a study of blood T cell repertoires in COVID-19. The assay was immunoSEQ multiplex PCR, and TCRdb's table has in-frame clones only and misses some. This sample has over 250,000 clones, with 87% found just once. The sequencing input was PBMCs or T cells enriched from blood (not recorded which). The receptors here all came from a woman between 25 and 40 years old who had recovered from COVID-19.

The chain employs TRBV19 and TRBJ2-6; D unclear. Germline lookup yields CDR1 LNHDA and CDR2 SQIVND (reference sequence). CDR3 length: 19 amino acids. Trimming removed 1 base at V and 0 bases at J, with 16 bases between. CDR3 sequence: CASSIAPWPSRSGANVLTF. CDR3 bases: TGTGCCAGTAGTATAGCCCCTTGGCCGTCTCGCTCTGGGGCCAACGTCCTGACTTTC.

The chain combines TRBV29-1 with TRBJ2-7; 8 bases are a match to TRBD2. J lost 6 bases, V lost 2 bases, and 3 bases had no gene match. CDR3 length: 12 amino acids. The V gene's germline CDR1 is SQVTM and CDR2 ANQGSEA. CDR3 region: CSVETGGPEQYF. The CDR3 DNA reads as TGCAGCGTTGAAACGGGGGGGCCCGAGCAGTACTTC.

The J gene is TRBJ2-1, the V gene TRBV12-5, with D possibly being TRBD1 (5 bases). CDR1 and CDR2 from the germline V gene are LGHNT and FRNRAP. This CDR3 comprises 18 residues. Deletions cut 2 bases from V and 2 bases from J, with 19 bases between. CDR3 loop: CASGLTYRTPTAYNEQFF. Here the CDR3 DNA reads TGTGCTAGTGGTTTGACCTACAGGACACCAACGGCCTACAATGAGCAGTTCTTC.

The chain links TRBV4-1 to TRBJ1-4; 10 positions agree with TRBD1. Per germline, CDR1 MGHRA and CDR2 YSYEKL. CDR3 length: 16 residues. J was trimmed by 8 bases and V by 1 base; bases with no gene match: 7. In nucleotides, the CDR3 is TGCGCCAGCAGCCAAGTATACGGGACAGGGGAGGAAAAACTGTTTTTT. It codes for CASSQVYGTGEEKLFF.

This clone appeared a single time. V and J are TRBV5-1 and TRBJ1-2; D call uncertain. Germline lookup yields CDR1 SGHRS and CDR2 YFSETQ. The CDR3 extends over 14 amino acids. Trimming stripped 3 bases from V and 8 bases from J, with 17 bases between. The CDR3 bases are TGCGCCAGCAGCTCCTCCCCAGTCCCGGGGGGCTACACCTTC. The encoded protein is CASSSSPVPGGYTF.

The rearrangement uses TRBV27 and TRBJ1-1, with D hard to call. CDR3 size: 15 residues. The V end was cut by 5 bases, the J end by 9 bases, with 22 bases between. Germline V gene data show CDR1 as MNHEY and CDR2 as SMNVEV (reference sequence). CDR3: CASSPTFTLITQAFF. Here the CDR3 DNA reads TGTGCCAGCAGTCCAACATTTACCCTTATTACCCAAGCTTTCTTT.

This clone was recorded only once. The chain couples TRBV5-6 to TRBJ1-2, with 11 nucleotides matching TRBD1. With 0 bases clipped from V and 4 bases from J, the junction kept 8 bases outside the gene matches. This CDR3 is 17 amino acids long. Per the germline V gene, CDR1 is SGHDT and CDR2 is YYEEEE. CDR3: CASSLDRDRGLFYGYTF. CDR3 bases: TGTGCCAGCAGCTTGGATCGGGACAGGGGGTTATTCTATGGCTACACCTTC.

The rearrangement uses TRBV18 and TRBJ1-1, with TRBD1 matching 7 bases. Germline loops: CDR1 KGHSH, CDR2 LQKENI. J lost 1 base, V lost 6 bases, and 2 bases had no gene match. This CDR3 has 13 amino acids. CDR3 amino acids: CASSGQENTEAFF. The CDR3 region has the DNA TGTGCCAGCTCCGGACAGGAGAACACTGAAGCTTTCTTT.

The rearrangement joins TRBV6-6 to TRBJ1-1, with D perhaps TRBD1 (6 bases). V was cut by 6 bases and J by 6 bases, with 14 bases left in between. Germline V gene data show CDR1 as MNHNY and CDR2 as SVGAGI (reference sequence). The CDR3 is 13 amino acids. CDR3 loop: CASRKTGIAEAFF. The CDR3 region has the DNA TGTGCCAGCAGAAAAACAGGGATTGCTGAAGCTTTCTTT.

This clone was found once. The chain recombines TRBV6-1 with TRBJ2-1; the match to TRBD2 covers 13 bases. The V segment lost 5 bases and the J segment 5 bases; nucleotides outside the gene matches: 3. The germline CDR1 and CDR2 sequences are MNHNS and SASEGT. This CDR3 spans 15 amino acids. As DNA, the CDR3 is TGTGCCAGCAGTACTAGCGGGGGGGCCAACAATGAGCAGTTCTTC. It yields the protein CASSTSGGANNEQFF.

This chain uses TRBV5-1 with TRBJ2-6; TRBD1 matches at 7 bases. There are 17 residues in the CDR3. V shed 4 bases and J 2 bases; nucleotides not matched to a gene: 9. Per germline, CDR1 SGHRS and CDR2 YFSETQ. Here the CDR3 DNA reads TGCGCCAGCAGCGTCCGACAGGGAACGGCTGGGGCCAACGTCCTGACTTTC. The encoded protein is CASSVRQGTAGANVLTF.

The CDR3 DNA is TGCGCCAGCAGTTCAGTCTGGGAGACCCAGTACTTC. Translating gives CASSSVWETQYF. This chain connects TRBV5-1 to TRBJ2-5; D is unclear. CDR1 is SGHRS and CDR2 is YFSETQ in the germline V gene. The germline V and J ends were trimmed by 5 bases and 5 bases, with 10 bases remaining between them. The length of the CDR3 is 12 residues.

This clone has a single count. The chain carries TRBV7-9 and TRBJ2-7, with D possibly being TRBD1 (7 bases). The CDR3 has 14 amino acids. V was trimmed by 5 bases and J by 3 bases, leaving 14 bases between them. Germline V gene sequence: CDR1 SEHNR, CDR2 FQNEAQ (reference sequence). This CDR3 reads CASSPRGQRYEQYF. The CDR3 bases are TGTGCCAGCAGCCCGCGGGGACAGCGCTACGAGCAGTACTTC.